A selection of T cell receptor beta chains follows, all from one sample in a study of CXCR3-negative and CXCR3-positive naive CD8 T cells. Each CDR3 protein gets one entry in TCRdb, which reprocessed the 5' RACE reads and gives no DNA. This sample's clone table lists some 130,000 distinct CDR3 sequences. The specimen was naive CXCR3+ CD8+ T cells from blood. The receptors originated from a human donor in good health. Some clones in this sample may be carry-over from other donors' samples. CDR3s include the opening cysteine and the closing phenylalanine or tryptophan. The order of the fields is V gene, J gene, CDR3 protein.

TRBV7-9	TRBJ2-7	CASMQAGSYEQYF
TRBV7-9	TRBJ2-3	CASSPPGRLAVFTDTQYF
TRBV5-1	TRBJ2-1	CASSLFGSSDEQFF
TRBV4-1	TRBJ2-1	CASSQEPGLVVNEQFF
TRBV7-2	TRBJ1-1	CASSLEDPGLGTEAFF
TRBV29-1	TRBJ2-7	CSVELAGVHAYEQYF
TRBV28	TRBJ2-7	CASSLPMRGGGSYEQYF
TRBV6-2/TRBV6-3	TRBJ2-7	CASSSPLQGANEQYF
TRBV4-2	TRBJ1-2	CASSQAGSAGGYTF
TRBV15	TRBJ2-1	CATSRPPSPEQFF
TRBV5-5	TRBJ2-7	CASSLARGRYEQYF
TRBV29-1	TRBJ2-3	CSVGGTSATSTDTQYF
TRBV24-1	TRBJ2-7	CATSESEHPYEQYF
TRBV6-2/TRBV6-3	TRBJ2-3	CASGGALRSTDTQYF
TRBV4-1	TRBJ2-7	CASTQGQGANEQYF
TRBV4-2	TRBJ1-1	CASSQDDRGLTEAFF
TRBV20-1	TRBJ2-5	CSARGVLAEETQYF
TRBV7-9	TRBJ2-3	CASSQSRDPQF
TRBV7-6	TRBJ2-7	CASSLGVFDEQYF
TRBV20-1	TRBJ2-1	CSASFLSSYNEQFF
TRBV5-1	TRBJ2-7	CASRSPGTGDSYEQYF
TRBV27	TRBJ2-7	CASSPLGQTYEQYF
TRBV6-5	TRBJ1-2	CASSSQDYGYTF
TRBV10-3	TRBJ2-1	CAISAGSEQFF
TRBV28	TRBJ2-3	CASSPLGLAGGPDTQYF
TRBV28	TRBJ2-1	CASSKQGPSYNEQFF